The 12 T cell receptor beta chains below were found in one sample sequenced in a study of response to subunit inactivated influenza vaccine. From the RT-PCR reads, TCRdb called clonotypes with MiXCR, one entry per CDR3 protein. This sample has almost 600,000 distinct CDR3 sequences, with about 15% found just once. The specimen was PBMCs from blood, collected about 12 days after vaccination. All receptors come from a man aged 50 or older who received an inactivated influenza vaccine.

This clonotype was picked up a small number of times. The rearrangement joins TRBV10-2 to TRBJ2-7; TRBD1 might be the D (7 bases). V was shortened by 0 bases and J by 0 bases, with 18 bases between the two germline ends. CDR3 size: 18 residues. CDR1 is WSHSY, CDR2 SAAADI, per germline. CDR3 bases: TGCGCCAGCAGTGAGTCGACAGGGATGCTAGCGAACTCCTACGAGCAGTACTTC. Protein sequence: CASSESTGMLANSYEQYF.

This clonotype was recorded a few times. This sequence joins TRBV20-1 and TRBJ1-2; D possibly corresponds to TRBD1 (5 bases). Germline-derived CDR1 and CDR2 are DFQATT and SNEGSKA (reference sequence). The CDR3 is 15 residues long. The V end was cut by 4 bases, the J end by 3 bases, with 18 bases between. The CDR3 region has the DNA TGCAGTGCTACCCAAGGGCGGGACCGATACTATGGCTACACCTTC. This encodes CSATQGRDRYYGYTF.

The chain recombines TRBV7-2 with TRBJ1-3; no reliable D call. Trimming shortened V by 1 base and J by 7 bases, and 5 bases separated the two germline ends. Germline V gene lookup returns CDR1 SGHTA and CDR2 FQGNSA. The CDR3 runs 12 residues. CDR3 DNA sequence: TGTGCCAGCAGCTTAGAATGGAACACCATATATTTT. This sequence encodes CASSLEWNTIYF.

A few counts support this clonotype. The CDR3 is CASSPGSGGVQFF. CDR3 DNA: TGCGCCAGCAGCCCCGGAAGCGGGGGGGTGCAGTTCTTC. The chain links TRBV5-1 to TRBJ2-1; 10 bases map to TRBD2. CDR1 is SGHRS, CDR2 YFSETQ, per germline. The CDR3 length is 13 residues. The trim removed 4 bases at V and 12 bases at J, leaving 7 bases unmatched.

This clonotype was counted only a few times. The rearrangement links TRBV2 to TRBJ1-5; D is possibly TRBD1 (5 bases). CDR3 length: 15 amino acids. In germline, CDR1 is SNHLY, CDR2 FYNNEI. Trimming stripped 6 bases from V and 4 bases from J, with 16 bases between. The CDR3 nucleotides read TGTGCCAGCAGGAAGGACAACCTGAGTAATCAGCCCCAGCATTTT. Residues: CASRKDNLSNQPQHF.

The chain carries TRBV5-1 and TRBJ2-1; 7 nucleotides agree with TRBD1. Losses at the gene ends were 0 bases for V and 5 bases for J; bases not matched to a gene: 8. The CDR3 spans 16 residues. The germline V gene encodes CDR1 SGHRS and CDR2 YFSETQ. CDR3 coding DNA: TGCGCCAGCAGCTTGGACCCCGGGACAGCTAACAATGAGCAGTTCTTC. As protein: CASSLDPGTANNEQFF.

This clonotype was counted many times. The V gene is TRBV13, the J gene TRBJ2-3; TRBD1 might be the D (6 bases). V dropped 5 bases and J dropped 1 base, with 19 bases sitting between them. The CDR3 loop spans 17 amino acids. The germline V gene has CDR1 PRHDT and CDR2 FYEKMQ (reference sequence). The CDR3 sequence is CASSPGPGTPGTDTQYF. The CDR3 DNA reads TGTGCCAGCAGCCCTGGCCCCGGGACACCGGGCACAGATACGCAGTATTTT.

The V gene is TRBV5-1, the J gene TRBJ1-1; D might be TRBD1 (6 bases). Germline-derived CDR1 and CDR2 are SGHRS and YFSETQ. This CDR3 comprises 14 residues. Trimming took 4 bases from V and 3 from J, leaving 13 bases between them. The CDR3 coding sequence is TGCGCCAGCAGCCGGGGGGACACCGACACTGAAGCTTTCTTT. Amino acid sequence: CASSRGDTDTEAFF.

This clonotype was detected many times. The V call is TRBV15, the J call TRBJ1-2; 7 bases match TRBD1. The CDR3 spans 14 residues. The J segment lost 3 bases and the V segment lost 8 bases, leaving 9 bases of the junction unmatched. Germline lookup yields CDR1 LNHNV and CDR2 YYDKDF (reference sequence). CDR3 nucleotide sequence: TGTGCCACCTCCCCGGGACAGCCTTACTATGGCTACACCTTC. Protein product: CATSPGQPYYGYTF.

The J gene is TRBJ2-5, the V gene TRBV29-1; 11 nucleotides agree with TRBD1. With V trimmed by 7 bases and J by 5 bases, 6 bases remained unmatched. Germline CDR1 SQVTM, CDR2 ANQGSEA. This CDR3 is 13 amino acids long. This CDR3 is CSARTGGEETQYF. CDR3 DNA: TGCAGCGCGAGGACAGGGGGCGAGGAGACCCAGTACTTC.

This clonotype was seen a handful of times. The rearrangement links TRBV11-2 to TRBJ1-1; 10 bases align to TRBD1. V shed 0 bases and J 2 bases; nucleotides not matched to a gene: 9. Germline-derived CDR1 and CDR2 are SGHAT and FQNNGV. This CDR3 comprises 18 residues. The chain's CDR3 is CASSLERQGARYNTEAFF. In nucleotides, the CDR3 is TGTGCCAGCAGCTTAGAACGACAGGGGGCCCGCTATAACACTGAAGCTTTCTTT.

The chain is built from TRBV7-3 and TRBJ2-5; possibly TRBD1 for D (6 bases). The CDR3 covers 14 residues. CDR1 and CDR2 (germline): SGHTA, FQGTGA. The germline V and J ends were trimmed by 5 bases and 0 bases, with 10 bases remaining between them. CDR3 coding DNA: TGTGCCAGCAGCGAGGGACACAACCAAGAGACCCAGTACTTC. It translates to CASSEGHNQETQYF.